Listed here is a single TCR beta chain. The data originate from a study of T cell changes during pregnancy in multiple sclerosis. Clones were sequenced by immunoSEQ multiplex PCR, and TCRdb holds only the in-frame ones, with some missing. The table lists over 30,000 clones, 88% of them singletons, with 1.2% in the top ten. The sequence came from a female donor with multiple sclerosis, enrolled in a pregnancy study. Source: CD4+ T cells from peripheral blood mononuclear cells, taken before pregnancy.

The CDR3 DNA reads TGTGCCAGCAGTTTAATTCCTCGGGGAATACAAGAGACCCAGTACTTC. Translating it yields CASSLIPRGIQETQYF. This chain uses TRBV27 with TRBJ2-5, with D possibly being TRBD2 (5 bases). Trimming pared 2 bases from V and 2 bases from J, leaving 15 bases between. The CDR3 consists of 16 residues. Germline CDR1 MNHEY, CDR2 SMNVEV (reference sequence).